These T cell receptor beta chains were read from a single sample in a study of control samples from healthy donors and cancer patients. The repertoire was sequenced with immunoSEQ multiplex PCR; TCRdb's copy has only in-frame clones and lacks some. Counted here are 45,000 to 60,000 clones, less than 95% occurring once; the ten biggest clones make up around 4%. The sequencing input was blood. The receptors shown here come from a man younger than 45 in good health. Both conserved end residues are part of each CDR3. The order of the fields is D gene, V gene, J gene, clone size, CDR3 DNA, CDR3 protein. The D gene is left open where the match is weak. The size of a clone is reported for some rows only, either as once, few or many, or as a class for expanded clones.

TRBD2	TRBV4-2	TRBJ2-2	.	TGTGCCAGCAGCCCCACCGGACTAGCGGGAGACACCGGGGAGCTGTTTTTT	CASSPTGLAGDTGELFF
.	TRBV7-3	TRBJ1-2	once	TGTGCCAGCAGCTTAACGAGTAACTATGGCTACACCTTC	CASSLTSNYGYTF
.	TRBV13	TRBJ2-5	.	TGTGCCAGCAGCTTTAAAGAGACCCAGTACTTC	CASSFKETQYF
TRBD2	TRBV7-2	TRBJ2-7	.	TGTGCCAGCAGCTTCGGGGGACTAGCGGGAACCGAGCAGTACTTC	CASSFGGLAGTEQYF
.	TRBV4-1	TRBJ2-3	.	TGCGCCAGCAGCCAAGTCCCGGCGGGCACAGATACGCAGTATTTT	CASSQVPAGTDTQYF
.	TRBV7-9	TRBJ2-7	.	TGTGCCAGCAGCTTAATTTGGGGGCCGACCTCCTACGAGCAGTACTTC	CASSLIWGPTSYEQYF
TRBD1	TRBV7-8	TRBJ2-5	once	TGTGCCAGCAGCTTAGAGACAGGGATGGAGACCCAGTACTTC	CASSLETGMETQYF
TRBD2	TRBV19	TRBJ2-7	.	TGTGCCAGTAGTACTAGCGGAGCCTACGAGCAGTACTTC	CASSTSGAYEQYF
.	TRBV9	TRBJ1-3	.	TGTGCCAGCAGCGACAGCTCTGGAAACACCATATATTTT	CASSDSSGNTIYF
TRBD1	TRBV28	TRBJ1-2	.	TGTGCCAGCAGTTCTCCGGGACAGGGAACCTATGGCTACACCTTC	CASSSPGQGTYGYTF
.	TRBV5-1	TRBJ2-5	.	TGCGCCAGCGGCAGGGGATCAGGTCTCCTGGAGACCCAGTACTTC	CASGRGSGLLETQYF
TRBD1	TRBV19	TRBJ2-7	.	TGTGCCAGCGCTCAGGGGGCGCGGGAGCAGTACTTC	CASAQGAREQYF
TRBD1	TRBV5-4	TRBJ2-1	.	TGTGCCAGCACCCAGGGACAGGGGGTTCACAATGAGCAGTTCTTC	CASTQGQGVHNEQFF
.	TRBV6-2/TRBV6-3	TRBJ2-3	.	TGTGCCAGCACCCCTCCCGGGGGAAATACGCAGTATTTT	CASTPPGGNTQYF
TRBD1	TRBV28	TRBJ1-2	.	TGTGCCAGCAGCCGGGACAGTGCTAACTATGGCTACACCTTC	CASSRDSANYGYTF
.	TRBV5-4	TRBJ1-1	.	TGTGCCAGCAGCTGGGCAGGGGATTTGAACACTGAAGCTTTCTTT	CASSWAGDLNTEAFF
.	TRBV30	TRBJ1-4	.	TGTGCCTGGAGGGCCACAACTAATGAAAAACTGTTTTTT	CAWRATTNEKLFF
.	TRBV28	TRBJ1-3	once	TGTGCCAGCAGTTTATCTGGCAGCCGCTCTGGAAACACCATATATTTT	CASSLSGSRSGNTIYF
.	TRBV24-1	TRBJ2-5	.	TGTGCCACCAGTGAACCCGGACCGTTATCGTTGGAGACCCAGTACTTC	CATSEPGPLSLETQYF
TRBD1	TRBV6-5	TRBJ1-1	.	TGTGCCAGCAGTCGGACAGGAGGAACTGAAGCTTTCTTT	CASSRTGGTEAFF
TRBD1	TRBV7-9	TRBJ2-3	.	TGTGCCAGCAGTTCCACAGGGGGGGATACGCAGTATTTT	CASSSTGGDTQYF
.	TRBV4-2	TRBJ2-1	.	TGTGCCAGCAGCCAAGATCGGACTACCCCCTCCTACAATGAGCAGTTCTTC	CASSQDRTTPSYNEQFF
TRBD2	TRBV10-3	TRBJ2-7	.	TGTGCCATCAGTCCCGGGGGGGGGTCCTACGAGCAGTACTTC	CAISPGGGSYEQYF
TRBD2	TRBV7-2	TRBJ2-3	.	TGTGCCAGCAGCTTACTAGCGGGGACCACCGGCACAGATACGCAGTATTTT	CASSLLAGTTGTDTQYF
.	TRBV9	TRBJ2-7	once	TGCGCCCGCAGCGTAGGGGGGGGGCCCTACTACGAGCAGTACTTC	CARSVGGGPYYEQYF
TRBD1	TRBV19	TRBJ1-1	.	TGTGCCAGTAGGTGGGACAGCCAAGCCACTGAAGCTTTCTTT	CASRWDSQATEAFF
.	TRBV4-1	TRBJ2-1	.	TGCGCCAGCAGCCTTTCAGGGGTGAATGAGCAGTTCTTC	CASSLSGVNEQFF
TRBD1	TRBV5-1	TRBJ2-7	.	TGCGCCAGCAGCTCGTCCGGGACAGGGACCTACGAGCAGTACTTC	CASSSSGTGTYEQYF
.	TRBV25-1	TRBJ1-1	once	TGTGCCAGCAGTGAATCAGGCAGCTCGAACACTGAAGCTTTCTTT	CASSESGSSNTEAFF
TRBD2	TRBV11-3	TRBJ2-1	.	TGTGCCAGCAGCCCGCTAGCGGGGGGGCACAATGAGCAGTTCTTC	CASSPLAGGHNEQFF
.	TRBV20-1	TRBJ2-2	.	TGCAGTGCTAGCGAAACCGGGGAGCTGTTTTTT	CSASETGELFF
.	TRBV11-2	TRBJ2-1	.	TGTGCCAGCAGCTTTTATTCGACTAAGCAGTTCTTC	CASSFYSTKQFF
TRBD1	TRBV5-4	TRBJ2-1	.	TGTGCCAGCAGCCAGGGACAGAACTCCTACAATGAGCAGTTCTTC	CASSQGQNSYNEQFF
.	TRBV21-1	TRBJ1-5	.	TGTGCCAGCAGCAAATCTCGGACAGGGGTAGTTGGACAGCCCCAGCATTTT	CASSKSRTGVVGQPQHF
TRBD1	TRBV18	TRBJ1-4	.	TGTGCCAGCTCACGACAGGGGTCAACTAATGAAAAACTGTTTTTT	CASSRQGSTNEKLFF
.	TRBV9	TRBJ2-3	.	TGTGCCAGCAGCGTAGTGGGGGCTGAAGATACGCAGTATTTT	CASSVVGAEDTQYF
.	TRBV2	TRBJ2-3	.	TGTGCCAGCAGTGAAAAGGGTCTGCCCAGGGAAACGCAGTATTTT	CASSEKGLPRETQYF
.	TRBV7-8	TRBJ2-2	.	TGTGCCAGCAGCCCCCGACGGGGGAACGCGAACACCGGGGAGCTGTTTTTT	CASSPRRGNANTGELFF
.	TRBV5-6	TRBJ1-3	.	TGTGCCAGCAGCTTGGGGGGCACAGACACCATATATTTT	CASSLGGTDTIYF
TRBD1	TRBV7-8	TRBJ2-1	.	TGTGCCAGCAGCTCGGACAGGGTTGGGCATGAGCAGTTCTTC	CASSSDRVGHEQFF
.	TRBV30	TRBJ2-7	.	TGTGCCTGGAGGGGGGCCTACGAGCAGTACTTC	CAWRGAYEQYF